This T cell receptor beta chain appears in the sequencing data of a study of shared clonotypes between healthy human individuals. Overall study: The study used three CD4 naive, three CD4 memory, two CD8 naive and one CD8 memory plate per donor. Study observations and caveats: Lower generation probabilities were found for non-shared clonotypes than for those shared by all four donors.

Concerning this clone: Antigen unknown.

For every subset, genomic DNA was evenly distributed across several immunoSEQ plates. Libraries were prepared by immunoSEQ multiplex PCR; TCRdb keeps only in-frame clonotypes and omits some of them. The sample holds roughly 700,000 clones; 74% are singletons and the top ten take approximately 1.6%. The V end lost 3 bases, the J end lost 5 bases, and 13 bases lay between the germline ends. Germline V gene sequence: CDR1 SGHVS, CDR2 FQNEAQ. The CDR3 spans 14 residues. The V call is TRBV7-8, the J call TRBJ1-1, with D possibly matching TRBD1 (5 bases). Sequenced sample: memory CD4+ T cells sorted from blood. As for subset: CD45RA-negative fraction. This TCR came from a woman in her 30s in good health. The CDR3 DNA reads TGTGCCAGCAGCTTTCAGGGTCTGGGAACTGAAGCTTTCTTT. It yields the protein CASSFQGLGTEAFF.